The rows below give T cell receptor beta chains drawn from one sample of a study of blood T cell repertoires in COVID-19. Using immunoSEQ multiplex PCR, the repertoire was profiled, and TCRdb retains in-frame clones only, with some absent. The sample includes a few hundred thousand clones, 88% of them seen just once. Material: PBMCs or T cells enriched from blood (not recorded which). Receptors were obtained from a woman aged 30 to 39 who had been exposed to COVID-19. The CDR3 runs from the conserved cysteine through the conserved F or W. A D gene is named only where the DNA matches it firmly. Clone size is stated in some rows and not others, as once, few, many or a class when expanded.

TRBV24-1	TRBD2	.	TRBJ2-3	CATSDPGGRYADTQYF	TGTGCCACCAGTGATCCTGGCGGGAGGTATGCAGATACGCAGTATTTT
TRBV18	TRBD2	.	TRBJ2-1	CASSPSRLAAYNEQFF	TGTGCCAGCTCACCCTCCCGACTAGCGGCTTACAATGAGCAGTTCTTC
TRBV30	.	.	TRBJ1-1	CAWSPGRGHRNTEAFF	TGTGCCTGGAGTCCGGGACGGGGACACCGAAACACTGAAGCTTTCTTT
TRBV21-1	.	.	TRBJ1-1	CASSKGKGHTTEAFF	TGTGCCAGCAGCAAAGGAAAGGGACACACAACTGAAGCTTTCTTT
TRBV28	TRBD2	.	TRBJ2-7	CASSARDYHEQYF	TGTGCCAGCAGTGCCCGGGACTACCACGAGCAGTACTTC
TRBV27	.	.	TRBJ2-3	CASSLLRGIAGDTQYF	TGTGCCAGCAGTTTATTAAGGGGGATAGCGGGAGATACGCAGTATTTT
TRBV6-5	.	.	TRBJ2-2	CASRSERPGELFF	TGTGCCAGCAGATCGGAGCGCCCCGGGGAGCTGTTTTTT
TRBV28	TRBD1	.	TRBJ2-7	CASSLRLGTGGSYEQYF	TGTGCCAGCAGTTTAAGGCTTGGGACAGGGGGCTCCTACGAGCAGTACTTC
TRBV19	TRBD2	.	TRBJ2-1	CASRVAGGFNEQFF	TGTGCCAGTAGGGTAGCGGGAGGGTTCAATGAGCAGTTCTTC
TRBV24-1	.	.	TRBJ1-5	CATGRGSGGNQPQHF	TGTGCCACCGGGCGGGGTTCCGGGGGCAATCAGCCCCAGCATTTT
TRBV7-3	.	.	TRBJ1-1	CASSHPNTEAFF	TGTGCCAGCAGCCATCCGAACACTGAAGCTTTCTTT
TRBV5-1	.	.	TRBJ2-5	CASSLAPTGLEETQYF	TGCGCCAGCAGCTTGGCCCCCACAGGTCTAGAAGAGACCCAGTACTTC
TRBV3-1/TRBV3-2	.	.	TRBJ1-2	CASQPSRSQGGYTF	TGTGCCAGTCAACCCTCACGATCTCAGGGCGGCTACACCTTC
TRBV7-9	.	.	TRBJ1-4	CASKETGTNEKLFF	TGTGCCAGCAAAGAAACGGGGACTAATGAAAAACTGTTTTTT
TRBV30	TRBD1	.	TRBJ2-7	CAWSIGQGDEQYF	TGTGCCTGGAGTATTGGACAGGGAGACGAGCAGTACTTC
TRBV28	TRBD1	few	TRBJ1-1	CASSLTRAGGTEAFF	TGTGCCAGCAGTTTAACGCGGGCAGGGGGCACTGAAGCTTTCTTT